The clone carrying this T cell receptor beta chain was counted at least ten times. Its target is unknown. MiXCR, applied by TCRdb to the 5' RACE reads, yields one record per CDR3 protein. The table has more than 75,000 distinct CDR3 sequences, roughly 4.8% seen once. V lost 5 bases to trimming and J lost 6 bases, with 14 bases between them. This CDR3 region has 14 residues. Looked up from germline, CDR1 is SNHLY and CDR2 is FYNNEI. These data originate in a study of neurological immune-mediated disorders. Points from the study as a whole: The level of TCR clonal expansion was highest in patients with HTLV-1-associated myelopathy and lowest in multiple sclerosis, where it fell below the level seen in healthy controls.

The sequence came from a young woman with multiple sclerosis. The V call is TRBV2, the J call TRBJ1-5, with D possibly being TRBD1 (5 bases). Sequencing was carried out using PBMCs. The CDR3 DNA reads TGTGCCAGCAGTCAGCCGGGACCTTCTCAGCCCCAGCATTTT. Residues: CASSQPGPSQPQHF.